This T cell receptor beta chain was sequenced during a study of radiotherapy plus CTLA-4 blockade in lung cancer. The table came from immunoSEQ multiplex PCR; TCRdb's copy has only in-frame clones and leaves some out. This sample has roughly 45,000 clones; about 63% occur once, and the top ten carry about a fifth. This clone was seen more than once but under ten times. The V gene lost 1 base and the J gene lost 3 bases, with 7 bases spanning the gap. The CDR3 runs to 13 residues. From germline, CDR1 is KGHSH and CDR2 LQKENI. This receptor was taken from a human donor with non-small cell lung cancer who had a partial response to radiotherapy plus ipilimumab. Sample: peripheral blood, taken from a patient treated with radiotherapy plus ipilimumab. V usage is TRBV18 and J usage is TRBJ2-7; a weak D match, TRBD2 (5 bases). The CDR3 spells CASSPRTGYEQYF. CDR3 bases: TGTGCCAGCTCACCACGGACTGGCTACGAGCAGTACTTC. Full variable domain (missing parts from reference TRBV18 and TRBJ2-7): NAGVMQNPRHLVRRRGQEARLRCSPMKGHSHVYWYRQLPEEGLKFMVYLQKENIIDESGMPKERFSAEFPKEGPSILRIQQVVRGDSAAYFCASSPRTGYEQYFGPGTRLTVT.